This T cell receptor beta chain comes out of a study of blood T cell repertoires in COVID-19. Study details: The samples span acute and convalescent COVID-19 from the United States, Italy and Spain. PBMCs, B-cell-depleted T cells, or T cells provided the cDNA or gDNA that made up the material.

Only one count was recorded for this clone. The germline V gene encodes CDR1 MNHNY and CDR2 SVGAGI (reference sequence). The CDR3 covers 13 residues. Trimming took 2 bases from V and 3 from J, leaving 7 bases between them. In the study's own analysis: Scientists estimated how many nucleated cells there were by amplifying reference gene primers. The assay was immunoSEQ multiplex PCR, and TCRdb's table has in-frame clones only and misses some. That table furnishes V, J and clone size, whereas the DNA furnished D and trimming. The sample yields tens of thousands of clones, about nine tenths seen once. The sample consisted of peripheral blood. This receptor was obtained from a human donor in a cohort sampled during active COVID-19. The chain recombines TRBV6-6 with TRBJ1-1; tentatively, D is TRBD1 (6 bases). The CDR3 bases are TGTGCCAGCAGTTACAACAGGGACACTGAAGCTTTCTTT. It specifies CASSYNRDTEAFF.